A selection of T cell receptor beta chains follows, all from one sample in a study of blood T cell repertoires in COVID-19. Method: immunoSEQ multiplex PCR; TCRdb's copy keeps in-frame clones and lacks some. This table has about 260,000 clones, over 75% appearing once. The sample was peripheral blood. The origin of the receptors is a human donor in a cohort sampled during active COVID-19. Both conserved end residues are part of each CDR3. The order of the fields is V gene, J gene, clone size, D gene, CDR3 protein, CDR3 DNA. D genes are given only for firm matches. Where a row states a size, it is once, few, many or the class of an expanded clone; other rows omit it.

v_call: TRBV10-3
j_call: TRBJ2-2
clone_size: -
d_call: -
cdr3_aa: CAISGREIGGELFF
cdr3_nt: TGTGCCATCAGTGGAAGAGAGATTGGCGGGGAGCTGTTTTTT

v_call: TRBV5-1
j_call: TRBJ2-2
clone_size: few
d_call: TRBD2
cdr3_aa: CASSPSGSNTGELFF
cdr3_nt: TGCGCCAGCAGTCCTAGCGGGAGTAACACCGGGGAGCTGTTTTTT

v_call: TRBV20-1
j_call: TRBJ1-1
clone_size: -
d_call: -
cdr3_aa: CSAIHGQRAFF
cdr3_nt: TGCAGTGCTATCCATGGACAGCGAGCTTTCTTT

v_call: TRBV10-3
j_call: TRBJ2-5
clone_size: -
d_call: -
cdr3_aa: CAISESQASETQYF
cdr3_nt: TGTGCCATCAGTGAGTCCCAGGCCTCAGAGACCCAGTACTTC

v_call: TRBV5-6
j_call: TRBJ2-2
clone_size: -
d_call: -
cdr3_aa: CASSSILRGSQAGELFF
cdr3_nt: TGTGCCAGCAGCTCCATCCTTCGGGGGAGTCAAGCCGGGGAGCTGTTTTTT

v_call: TRBV3-1/TRBV3-2
j_call: TRBJ2-3
clone_size: -
d_call: TRBD2
cdr3_aa: CASRPGTTKGLMDTQYF
cdr3_nt: TGTGCCAGCAGGCCGGGGACTACAAAGGGATTGATGGATACGCAGTATTTT

v_call: TRBV19
j_call: TRBJ2-3
clone_size: -
d_call: TRBD2
cdr3_aa: CASSMSHAGVDTQYF
cdr3_nt: TGTGCCAGTAGTATGAGTCACGCGGGGGTAGATACGCAGTATTTT

v_call: TRBV3-1/TRBV3-2
j_call: TRBJ2-5
clone_size: -
d_call: TRBD2
cdr3_aa: CASSRLAGADETQYF
cdr3_nt: TGTGCCAGCAGCCGACTAGCGGGAGCGGACGAGACCCAGTACTTC

v_call: TRBV20-1
j_call: TRBJ1-5
clone_size: -
d_call: -
cdr3_aa: CSASTGEQPQHF
cdr3_nt: TGCAGTGCTAGTACCGGGGAGCAGCCCCAGCATTTT

v_call: TRBV27
j_call: TRBJ2-1
clone_size: -
d_call: TRBD2
cdr3_aa: CASSPGLAGGYEQFF
cdr3_nt: TGTGCCAGCAGTCCGGGACTAGCGGGAGGCTATGAGCAGTTCTTC

v_call: TRBV28
j_call: TRBJ2-5
clone_size: -
d_call: -
cdr3_aa: CASSKDFAQIQETQYF
cdr3_nt: TGTGCCAGCAGTAAGGACTTTGCCCAGATCCAAGAGACCCAGTACTTC

v_call: TRBV14
j_call: TRBJ2-1
clone_size: -
d_call: TRBD2
cdr3_aa: CASSPGGSGPSEQFF
cdr3_nt: TGTGCCAGCAGCCCGGGAGGTAGCGGCCCTTCAGAACAGTTCTTC

v_call: TRBV4-3
j_call: TRBJ2-3
clone_size: -
d_call: -
cdr3_aa: CASSQGLTSAGTTDTQYF
cdr3_nt: TGCGCCAGCAGCCAAGGTCTCACATCAGCGGGCACAACAGATACGCAGTATTTT

v_call: TRBV19
j_call: TRBJ2-7
clone_size: once
d_call: TRBD1
cdr3_aa: CATGDRGYEQYF
cdr3_nt: TGTGCCACCGGGGACAGGGGCTACGAGCAGTACTTC

v_call: TRBV7-9
j_call: TRBJ1-5
clone_size: -
d_call: -
cdr3_aa: CASSSPVSTQHF
cdr3_nt: TGTGCCAGCAGCTCCCCCGTTTCTACCCAGCATTTT

v_call: TRBV5-1
j_call: TRBJ2-1
clone_size: few
d_call: TRBD2
cdr3_aa: CASSFSGASSYNEQFF
cdr3_nt: TGCGCCAGCAGCTTTAGCGGGGCTAGCTCCTACAATGAGCAGTTCTTC

v_call: TRBV6-1
j_call: TRBJ1-5
clone_size: -
d_call: -
cdr3_aa: CASSERLGQSNQPQHF
cdr3_nt: TGTGCCAGCAGTGAAAGGTTGGGGCAGAGCAATCAGCCCCAGCATTTT

v_call: TRBV27
j_call: TRBJ1-1
clone_size: -
d_call: -
cdr3_aa: CASSLSLGHLNTEAFF
cdr3_nt: TGTGCCAGCAGTTTATCCTTGGGGCACCTGAACACTGAAGCTTTCTTT

v_call: TRBV29-1
j_call: TRBJ1-5
clone_size: -
d_call: -
cdr3_aa: CSLHNPGQPQHF
cdr3_nt: TGCAGCTTGCACAACCCGGGTCAGCCCCAGCATTTT

v_call: TRBV3-1/TRBV3-2
j_call: TRBJ1-6
clone_size: -
d_call: -
cdr3_aa: CASSRGGVPLHF
cdr3_nt: TGTGCCAGCAGCCGGGGCGGGGTCCCCCTCCACTTT

v_call: TRBV2
j_call: TRBJ2-1
clone_size: -
d_call: TRBD2
cdr3_aa: CASSVSSGTYNEQFF
cdr3_nt: TGTGCCAGCAGCGTCTCTAGCGGGACCTACAATGAGCAGTTCTTC

v_call: TRBV6-2/TRBV6-3
j_call: TRBJ1-1
clone_size: -
d_call: -
cdr3_aa: CASSYDPGDWGNTEAFF
cdr3_nt: TGTGCCAGCAGTTACGATCCGGGAGATTGGGGAAACACTGAAGCTTTCTTT

v_call: TRBV18
j_call: TRBJ2-5
clone_size: -
d_call: -
cdr3_aa: CASSPASLETQYF
cdr3_nt: TGTGCCAGCTCACCGGCTAGCTTGGAGACCCAGTACTTC

v_call: TRBV11-2
j_call: TRBJ2-1
clone_size: once
d_call: -
cdr3_aa: CASSSILRGYNEQFF
cdr3_nt: TGTGCCAGCAGCTCCATACTGCGGGGTTACAATGAGCAGTTCTTC

v_call: TRBV2
j_call: TRBJ2-1
clone_size: -
d_call: TRBD2
cdr3_aa: CASTYTGGRANEQFF
cdr3_nt: TGTGCCAGCACCTATACAGGCGGGAGGGCCAATGAGCAGTTCTTC

v_call: TRBV30
j_call: TRBJ1-1
clone_size: -
d_call: -
cdr3_aa: CAWTVRTEAFF
cdr3_nt: TGTGCCTGGACCGTTCGCACTGAAGCTTTCTTT

v_call: TRBV3-1/TRBV3-2
j_call: TRBJ2-2
clone_size: -
d_call: TRBD1
cdr3_aa: CASRPDRGDTGELFF
cdr3_nt: TGTGCCAGCAGACCGGACAGGGGGGACACCGGGGAGCTGTTTTTT

v_call: TRBV7-3
j_call: TRBJ2-1
clone_size: -
d_call: -
cdr3_aa: CASSLGLEGEQFF
cdr3_nt: TGTGCCAGCAGCTTAGGCTTAGAGGGTGAGCAGTTCTTC

v_call: TRBV19
j_call: TRBJ2-1
clone_size: few
d_call: -
cdr3_aa: CASQGLYNEQFF
cdr3_nt: TGTGCCAGCCAGGGGCTCTACAATGAGCAGTTCTTC

v_call: TRBV4-2
j_call: TRBJ1-5
clone_size: -
d_call: -
cdr3_aa: CASSQASTGNQPQHF
cdr3_nt: TGTGCCAGCAGCCAAGCGAGTACAGGGAATCAGCCCCAGCATTTT

v_call: TRBV27
j_call: TRBJ2-7
clone_size: -
d_call: TRBD1
cdr3_aa: CASSIRVGQGASYEQYF
cdr3_nt: TGTGCCAGCAGTATAAGGGTAGGGCAGGGGGCATCCTACGAGCAGTACTTC

v_call: TRBV9
j_call: TRBJ2-3
clone_size: -
d_call: TRBD2
cdr3_aa: CASNDGSGVTDTQYF
cdr3_nt: TGTGCCAGCAATGACGGGAGCGGGGTTACAGATACGCAGTATTTT

v_call: TRBV11-2
j_call: TRBJ1-6
clone_size: -
d_call: TRBD1
cdr3_aa: CASSFSTGTGYSPLHF
cdr3_nt: TGTGCCAGCAGTTTCAGCACCGGGACAGGGTATTCACCCCTCCACTTT

v_call: TRBV7-9
j_call: TRBJ1-2
clone_size: few
d_call: -
cdr3_aa: CASSLAGTTGTGYTF
cdr3_nt: TGTGCCAGCAGCTTAGCCGGTACTACAGGGACTGGCTACACCTTC

v_call: TRBV7-2
j_call: TRBJ1-2
clone_size: -
d_call: -
cdr3_aa: CASSPVATFYGYTF
cdr3_nt: TGTGCCAGCAGCCCAGTAGCCACCTTTTATGGCTACACCTTC

v_call: TRBV28
j_call: TRBJ1-1
clone_size: -
d_call: -
cdr3_aa: CASTPYTGIVPFF
cdr3_nt: TGTGCCAGCACCCCTTACACGGGTATCGTTCCTTTCTTT

v_call: TRBV7-9
j_call: TRBJ2-7
clone_size: few
d_call: -
cdr3_aa: CASSLRSGVGGTRSYEQYF
cdr3_nt: TGTGCCAGCAGCTTAAGGTCGGGAGTTGGGGGGACTCGCTCCTACGAGCAGTACTTC

v_call: TRBV9
j_call: TRBJ2-2
clone_size: once
d_call: -
cdr3_aa: CASSVVSTRGTGELFF
cdr3_nt: TGTGCCAGCAGCGTAGTTAGCACACGTGGCACCGGGGAGCTGTTTTTT

v_call: TRBV6-5
j_call: TRBJ2-7
clone_size: -
d_call: -
cdr3_aa: CATALRQDGPYEQYF
cdr3_nt: TGTGCCACCGCACTCCGACAAGACGGCCCCTACGAGCAGTACTTC

v_call: TRBV30
j_call: TRBJ2-1
clone_size: few
d_call: TRBD2
cdr3_aa: CAWSVAGVGYNEQFF
cdr3_nt: TGTGCCTGGAGTGTAGCGGGAGTAGGCTACAATGAGCAGTTCTTC

v_call: TRBV12-3/TRBV12-4
j_call: TRBJ2-7
clone_size: -
d_call: -
cdr3_aa: CASSLTTLYEQYF
cdr3_nt: TGTGCCAGCAGCCTGACTACCCTCTACGAGCAGTACTTC

v_call: TRBV7-2
j_call: TRBJ2-3
clone_size: -
d_call: -
cdr3_aa: CASSNVWGGTDTQYF
cdr3_nt: TGTGCCAGCAGCAATGTCTGGGGAGGCACAGATACGCAGTATTTT

v_call: TRBV6-6
j_call: TRBJ1-1
clone_size: -
d_call: -
cdr3_aa: CASSPGSREAFF
cdr3_nt: TGTGCCAGCAGCCCCGGGAGTCGTGAAGCTTTCTTT

v_call: TRBV2
j_call: TRBJ1-4
clone_size: -
d_call: -
cdr3_aa: CASRETGWGEKLFF
cdr3_nt: TGTGCCAGCAGGGAAACAGGGTGGGGCGAAAAACTGTTTTTT

v_call: TRBV29-1
j_call: TRBJ1-1
clone_size: -
d_call: TRBD1
cdr3_aa: CSVRGTGQGAFF
cdr3_nt: TGCAGCGTTCGAGGGACAGGGCAGGGAGCTTTCTTT

v_call: TRBV12-3/TRBV12-4
j_call: TRBJ2-7
clone_size: once
d_call: TRBD2
cdr3_aa: CASSSRLAQQYF
cdr3_nt: TGTGCCAGCAGTTCCCGACTAGCACAGCAGTACTTC

v_call: TRBV5-4
j_call: TRBJ1-5
clone_size: -
d_call: -
cdr3_aa: CASSFQGSNQPQHF
cdr3_nt: TGTGCCAGCAGCTTCCAGGGTTCCAATCAGCCCCAGCATTTT

v_call: TRBV2
j_call: TRBJ1-1
clone_size: -
d_call: -
cdr3_aa: CASSEAGVFTEAFF
cdr3_nt: TGTGCCAGCAGTGAAGCAGGAGTTTTCACTGAAGCTTTCTTT

v_call: TRBV29-1
j_call: TRBJ1-1
clone_size: -
d_call: -
cdr3_aa: CSVASPQGTEAFF
cdr3_nt: TGCAGCGTGGCGAGCCCCCAGGGAACTGAAGCTTTCTTT